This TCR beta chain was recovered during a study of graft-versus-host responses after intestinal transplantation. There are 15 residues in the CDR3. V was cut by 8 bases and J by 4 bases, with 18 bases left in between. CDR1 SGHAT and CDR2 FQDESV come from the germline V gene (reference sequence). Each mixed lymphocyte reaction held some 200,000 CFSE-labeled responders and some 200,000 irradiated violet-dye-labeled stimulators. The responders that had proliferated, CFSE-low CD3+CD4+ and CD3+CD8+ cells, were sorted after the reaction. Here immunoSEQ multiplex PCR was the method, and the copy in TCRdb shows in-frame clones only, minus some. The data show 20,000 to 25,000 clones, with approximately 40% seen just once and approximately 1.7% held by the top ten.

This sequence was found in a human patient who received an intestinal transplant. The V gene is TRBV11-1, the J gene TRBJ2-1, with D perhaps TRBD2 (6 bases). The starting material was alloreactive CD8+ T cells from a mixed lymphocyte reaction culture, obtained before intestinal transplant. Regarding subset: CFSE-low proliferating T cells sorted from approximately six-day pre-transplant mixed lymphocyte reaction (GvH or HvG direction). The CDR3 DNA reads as TGTGCCAGCTCTCAACTAGCAGCTAAATACAATGAGCAGTTCTTC. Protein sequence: CASSQLAAKYNEQFF.